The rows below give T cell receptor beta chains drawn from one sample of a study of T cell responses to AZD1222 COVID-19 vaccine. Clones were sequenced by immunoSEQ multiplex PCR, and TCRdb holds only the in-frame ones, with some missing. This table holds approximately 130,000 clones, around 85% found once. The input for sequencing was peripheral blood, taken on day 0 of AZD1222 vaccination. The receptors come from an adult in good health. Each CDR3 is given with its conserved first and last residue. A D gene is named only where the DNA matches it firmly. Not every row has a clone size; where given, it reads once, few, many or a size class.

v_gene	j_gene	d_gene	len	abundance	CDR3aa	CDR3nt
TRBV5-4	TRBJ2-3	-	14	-	CASTQSASTDTQYF	TGTGCCAGCACCCAGAGTGCTAGCACAGATACGCAGTATTTT
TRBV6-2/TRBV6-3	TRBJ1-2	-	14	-	CASSYDRASYGYTF	TGTGCCAGCAGTTACGATAGGGCCAGCTATGGCTACACCTTC
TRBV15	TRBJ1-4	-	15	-	CATSREGGVEEKLFF	TGTGCCACCAGCAGAGAAGGGGGTGTAGAAGAAAAACTGTTTTTT
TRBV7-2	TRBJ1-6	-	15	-	CASSAIGGSNSPLHF	TGTGCCAGCAGCGCCATCGGTGGGAGCAATTCACCCCTCCACTTT
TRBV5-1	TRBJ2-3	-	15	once	CASSPGLYSTDTQYF	TGCGCCAGCAGCCCGGGACTCTATTCCACAGATACGCAGTATTTT
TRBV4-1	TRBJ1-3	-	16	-	CASSQGLVGSGNTIYF	TGCGCCAGCAGCCAAGGGCTCGTAGGATCCGGAAACACCATATATTTT
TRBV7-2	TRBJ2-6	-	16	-	CASSPWTVSGANVLTF	TGTGCCAGCAGCCCCTGGACAGTCTCTGGGGCCAACGTCCTGACTTTC
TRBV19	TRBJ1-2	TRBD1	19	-	CASSITVDRGTITSYGYTF	TGTGCCAGTAGTATAACCGTGGACAGGGGGACCATCACGAGCTATGGCTACACCTTC
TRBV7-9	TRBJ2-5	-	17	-	CASSSQPPGWGVKTQYF	TGTGCCAGCAGCTCCCAACCTCCGGGGTGGGGGGTGAAGACCCAGTACTTC
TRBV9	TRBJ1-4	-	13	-	CASSPRPYEKLFF	TGTGCCAGCAGCCCTCGACCTTATGAAAAACTGTTTTTT
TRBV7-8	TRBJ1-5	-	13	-	CASSFRADQPQHF	TGTGCCAGCAGCTTTAGGGCCGATCAGCCCCAGCATTTT
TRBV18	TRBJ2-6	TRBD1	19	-	CASSPGTVSIFSGANVLTF	TGTGCCAGCTCACCTGGGACAGTGAGTATATTCTCTGGGGCCAACGTCCTGACTTTC
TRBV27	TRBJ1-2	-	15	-	CASSSGQNPHYGYTF	TGTGCCAGCAGTTCTGGACAGAACCCCCACTATGGCTACACCTTC
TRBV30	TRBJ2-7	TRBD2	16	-	CAWSVLTSGIPYEQYF	TGTGCCTGGAGTGTACTAACTAGCGGGATTCCCTACGAGCAGTACTTC
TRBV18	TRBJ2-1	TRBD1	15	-	CASSPTGTGGNEQFF	TGTGCCAGCTCACCAACCGGGACAGGGGGTAATGAGCAGTTCTTC
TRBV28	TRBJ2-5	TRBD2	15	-	CASRLAGGQVETQYF	TGTGCCAGCAGACTAGCGGGGGGGCAGGTAGAGACCCAGTACTTC
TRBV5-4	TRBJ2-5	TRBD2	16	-	CASSSGTSVTQETQYF	TGTGCCAGCAGTTCCGGGACTAGCGTTACTCAAGAGACCCAGTACTTC
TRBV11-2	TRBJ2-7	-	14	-	CASSLRDGNYEQYF	TGTGCCAGCAGCTTACGGGACGGAAACTACGAGCAGTACTTC
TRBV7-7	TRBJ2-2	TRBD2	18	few	CASSSRTSGGANAGELFF	TGTGCCAGCAGCTCTCGTACTAGCGGGGGGGCTAACGCCGGGGAGCTGTTTTTT
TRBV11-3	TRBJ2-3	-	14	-	CASSLGGALDTQYF	TGTGCCAGCAGCTTAGGGGGGGCCCTAGATACGCAGTATTTT
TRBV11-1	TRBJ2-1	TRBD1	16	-	CASSLMRQGSGNEQFF	TGTGCCAGCAGCTTAATGAGACAGGGATCGGGCAATGAGCAGTTCTTC
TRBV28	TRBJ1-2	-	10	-	CASRDYGYTF	TGTGCCAGCAGAGACTATGGCTACACCTTC
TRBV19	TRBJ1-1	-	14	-	CASRSVGVNTEAFF	TGTGCCAGTAGGTCGGTGGGGGTGAACACTGAAGCTTTCTTT
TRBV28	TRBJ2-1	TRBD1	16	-	CASSPGTGGVRDEQFF	TGTGCCAGCAGTCCTGGGACAGGGGGCGTCAGAGATGAGCAGTTCTTC
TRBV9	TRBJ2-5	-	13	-	CASSVVGEETQYF	TGTGCCAGCAGCGTAGTCGGGGAGGAGACCCAGTACTTC
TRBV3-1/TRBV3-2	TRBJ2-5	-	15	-	CASSQDVGGRETQYF	TGTGCCAGCAGCCAAGATGTAGGGGGGAGAGAGACCCAGTACTTC
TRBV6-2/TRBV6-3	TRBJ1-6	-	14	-	CASSYQGRRSPLHF	TGTGCCAGCAGTTACCAGGGTAGGCGTTCACCCCTCCACTTT
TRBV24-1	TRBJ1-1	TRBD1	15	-	CATSDPGQDNTEAFF	TGTGCCACCAGTGACCCCGGACAGGATAACACTGAAGCTTTCTTT
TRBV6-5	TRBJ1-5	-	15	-	CASSPGTHSNQPQHF	TGTGCCAGCAGTCCTGGGACCCATAGCAATCAGCCCCAGCATTTT
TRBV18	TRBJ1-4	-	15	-	CASSPLVGPDEKLFF	TGTGCCAGCTCACCCCTTGTCGGGCCTGATGAAAAACTGTTTTTT
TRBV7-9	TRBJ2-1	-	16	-	CASSLVMVGTYNEQFF	TGTGCCAGCAGCTTAGTTATGGTAGGCACCTACAATGAGCAGTTCTTC
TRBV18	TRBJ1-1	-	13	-	CASSPREPTEAFF	TGTGCCAGCTCACCGCGAGAACCCACTGAAGCTTTCTTT
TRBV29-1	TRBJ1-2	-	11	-	CSVEPQDGYTF	TGCAGCGTTGAACCCCAAGATGGCTACACCTTC
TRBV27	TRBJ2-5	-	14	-	CASSPRQKQETQYF	TGTGCCAGCAGTCCCCGACAGAAACAAGAGACCCAGTACTTC
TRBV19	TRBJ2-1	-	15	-	CASSPSQSSYNEQFF	TGTGCCAGTAGTCCTAGTCAGAGCTCCTACAATGAGCAGTTCTTC
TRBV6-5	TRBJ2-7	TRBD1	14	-	CASSYLRQGNEQYF	TGTGCCAGCAGTTACCTCAGACAGGGAAACGAGCAGTACTTC
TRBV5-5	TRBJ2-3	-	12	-	CASSQLADTQYF	TGTGCCAGCAGCCAGCTAGCGGATACGCAGTATTTT
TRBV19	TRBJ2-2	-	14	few	CASSLGGNTGELFF	TGTGCCAGTAGCCTCGGAGGGAACACCGGGGAGCTGTTTTTT
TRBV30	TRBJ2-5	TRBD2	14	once	CAWGLAGGVETQYF	TGTGCCTGGGGACTAGCGGGAGGTGTCGAGACCCAGTACTTC
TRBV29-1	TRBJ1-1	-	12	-	CSATGSNTEAFF	TGCAGCGCAACCGGGTCCAACACTGAAGCTTTCTTT
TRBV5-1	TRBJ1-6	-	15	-	CASSLVSGNDSPLHF	TGCGCCAGCAGCTTGGTATCAGGGAATGATTCACCCCTCCACTTT
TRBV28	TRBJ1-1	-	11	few	CASVDNTEAFF	TGTGCCAGTGTTGACAACACTGAAGCTTTCTTT
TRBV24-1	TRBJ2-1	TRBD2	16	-	CATSDRGGVSYNEQFF	TGTGCCACCAGTGATCGCGGGGGGGTCTCCTACAATGAGCAGTTCTTC
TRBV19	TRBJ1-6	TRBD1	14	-	CASSKGQQGSPLHF	TGTGCCAGTAGTAAGGGACAGCAAGGATCACCCCTCCACTTT
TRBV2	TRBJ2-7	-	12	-	CASSVAGPEQYF	TGTGCCAGCAGTGTGGCAGGTCCCGAGCAGTACTTC
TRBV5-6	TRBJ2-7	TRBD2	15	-	CASSPRAGNYDEQYF	TGTGCCAGCAGCCCTAGAGCGGGAAACTACGACGAGCAGTACTTC
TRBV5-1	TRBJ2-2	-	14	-	CASSFPIGTGELFF	TGCGCCAGCAGCTTTCCGATTGGCACCGGGGAGCTGTTTTTT
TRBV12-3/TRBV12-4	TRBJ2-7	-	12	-	CASSPDSYEQYF	TGTGCCAGCAGCCCGGACAGCTACGAGCAGTACTTC
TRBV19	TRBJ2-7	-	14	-	CACLDLQGSYEQYF	TGTGCCTGCCTAGACCTGCAGGGTTCCTACGAGCAGTACTTC
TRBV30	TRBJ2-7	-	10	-	CAWSPNEQYF	TGTGCCTGGAGCCCTAACGAGCAGTACTTC
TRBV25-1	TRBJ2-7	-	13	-	CASSVPGIYEQYF	TGTGCCAGCAGTGTGCCAGGAATCTACGAGCAGTACTTC
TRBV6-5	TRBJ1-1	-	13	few	CASSYWEGAEAFF	TGTGCCAGCAGTTATTGGGAGGGGGCTGAAGCTTTCTTT
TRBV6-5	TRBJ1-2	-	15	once	CASSYSTVANYGYTF	TGTGCCAGCAGTTACTCGACAGTGGCGAACTATGGCTACACCTTC
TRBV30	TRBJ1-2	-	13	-	CAWSVSYNYGYTF	TGTGCCTGGAGTGTATCATATAACTATGGCTACACCTTC
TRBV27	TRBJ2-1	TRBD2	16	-	CASSLSSGGKGFEQFF	TGTGCCAGCAGTTTATCATCGGGGGGTAAAGGTTTTGAGCAGTTCTTC
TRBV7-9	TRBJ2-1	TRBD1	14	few	CASSLVGTDNEQFF	TGTGCCAGCAGCTTAGTTGGGACAGACAATGAGCAGTTCTTC
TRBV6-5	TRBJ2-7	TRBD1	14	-	CASRMSLTGGEQYF	TGTGCCAGCAGGATGTCCCTGACAGGGGGCGAGCAGTACTTC
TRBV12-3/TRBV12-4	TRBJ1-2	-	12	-	CASRGGTVGYTF	TGTGCCAGCAGGGGGGGTACAGTTGGCTACACCTTC